The sequence of this T cell receptor beta chain was determined in a study of identical twins. There are 14 residues in the CDR3. V shed 1 base and J shed 7 bases, with 8 bases lying between them. TCRdb itself ran the 5' RACE reads through MiXCR, one entry per CDR3 protein. The table shows about 660,000 distinct CDR3 sequences, with approximately 9% occurring only once. This same sample was also part of a study on yellow fever vaccine responses in identical twins.

The sample taken for sequencing was PBMCs. The clonotype was recovered from a woman between 18 and 29 years old in good health. This sequence joins TRBV12-3 or TRBV12-4 and TRBJ1-6; D uncertain. The CDR3 DNA reads as TGTGCCAGCAGTTTAGACAGCCCCAATTCACCCCTCCACTTT. It is translated as CASSLDSPNSPLHF.